The 18 T cell receptor beta chains below come from one sample, sequenced in a study of cytomegalovirus exposure and HLA in healthy donors. This PCR relied on a set of 60 Vbeta primers and 13 Jbeta primers. TCRdb keeps only in-frame clones here, not all; method: immunoSEQ multiplex PCR. The profile covers under 200,000 clones, with roughly 76% appearing a single time and roughly 2% taken by the ten largest. The source material was PBMCs. The source is a human donor in good health.

This clone was picked up a small number of times. V and J are TRBV10-3 and TRBJ2-7; 10 nucleotides match TRBD1. CDR1 ENHRY and CDR2 SYGVKD come from the germline V gene. J was trimmed by 6 bases and V by 9 bases; bases with no gene match: 8. The CDR3 spans 13 residues. The CDR3 DNA reads as TGTGCCATTGGACAGGGGGAATTTCGCGAGCAGTACTTC. Translating it yields CAIGQGEFREQYF.

In its sample, this clone was seen a few times. This chain connects TRBV6-1 to TRBJ2-1, with 7 bases identical to TRBD2. Per the germline V gene, CDR1 is MNHNS and CDR2 is SASEGT. There are 12 residues in the CDR3. V lost 3 bases, J lost 8 bases, and 1 base stayed unmatched. CDR3 loop: CASSEGGYEQFF. DNA of the CDR3: TGTGCCAGCAGTGAGGGGGGGTATGAGCAGTTCTTC.

This chain uses TRBV4-1 with TRBJ2-2; tentative D call: TRBD1 (7 bases). V was cut by 0 bases and J by 3 bases, with 14 bases left in between. From germline, CDR1 is MGHRA and CDR2 YSYEKL. CDR3 length: 17 residues. CDR3 region: CASSQDSRGAYTGELFF. CDR3 in DNA: TGCGCCAGCAGCCAAGATAGCAGGGGGGCCTACACCGGGGAGCTGTTTTTT.

The gene calls are TRBV7-2 and TRBJ2-7, with TRBD1 identical over 7 bases. J lost 1 base, V lost 2 bases, and 5 bases had no gene match. The CDR3 is made up of 15 amino acids. Germline V gives CDR1 SGHTA, CDR2 FQGNSA. CDR3 residues: CASSLKQGISYEQYF. Here the CDR3 DNA reads TGTGCCAGCAGCTTAAAACAGGGGATTTCCTACGAGCAGTACTTC.

This chain links TRBV6-5 with TRBJ2-3; 8 bases agree with TRBD1. CDR3 length equals 13 residues. V was pared by 6 bases and J by 5 bases, with 4 bases of the junction left unmatched. CDR1 is MNHEY and CDR2 is SVGAGI in the germline V gene. In DNA form, the CDR3 reads TGTGCCAGCAGCAGGGGGCTTAAAGATACGCAGTATTTT. Its protein product is CASSRGLKDTQYF.

Here the CDR3 DNA reads TGTGCCAGCTCAGAAACCAGGGGGTGGAATTCACCCCTCCACTTT. Protein sequence: CASSETRGWNSPLHF. V gene TRBV18 combines with J gene TRBJ1-6, with 7 positions matching TRBD1. Per germline, CDR1 KGHSH and CDR2 LQKENI. CDR3 length: 15 amino acids. V dropped 5 bases and J dropped 7; count of bases not matched to a gene: 8.

V usage is TRBV2 and J usage is TRBJ1-2, with D possibly being TRBD1 (6 bases). The CDR3 spans 14 residues. CDR1 and CDR2 from the germline V gene are SNHLY and FYNNEI. The V gene lost 1 base and the J gene lost 4 bases, with 10 bases spanning the gap. The CDR3 bases are TGTGCCAGCAGTGAAGGAGGGACACTCTATGGCTACACCTTC. Encoded protein: CASSEGGTLYGYTF.

The J gene is TRBJ2-1, the V gene TRBV5-1; 7 bases are shared with TRBD1. This CDR3 spans 15 amino acids. Looked up from germline, CDR1 is SGHRS and CDR2 is YFSETQ. V was clipped by 5 bases and J by 5 bases; unmatched bases: 10. CDR3 loop: CASRPTGIVNNEQFF. CDR3 DNA sequence: TGCGCCAGCAGGCCGACAGGGATTGTCAACAATGAGCAGTTCTTC.

CDR3: CASSFRLDRGHHEQYF. CDR3 in DNA: TGTGCCAGCAGCTTTAGGTTGGACAGGGGGCACCACGAGCAGTACTTC. The chain links TRBV7-6 to TRBJ2-7; TRBD1 agrees at 11 bases. V was pared by 3 bases and J by 5 bases, with 9 bases of the junction left unmatched. The CDR3 is made up of 16 amino acids. Germline V CDR1 and CDR2: SGHVS, FNYEAQ.

The rearrangement joins TRBV5-1 to TRBJ2-5, with 8 bases lining up with TRBD1. The V gene end was trimmed by 3 bases and the J gene end by 3 bases; junction bases not matched to a gene: 7. CDR3 length equals 15 residues. Germline CDR1 and CDR2: SGHRS and YFSETQ. CDR3 loop: CASSYTSDREETQYF. The CDR3 nucleotides read TGCGCCAGCAGCTACACCTCGGACAGGGAAGAGACCCAGTACTTC.

The genes are TRBV7-2 and TRBJ2-3; D call uncertain. In germline, CDR1 is SGHTA, CDR2 FQGNSA. The V end lost 6 bases, the J end lost 6 bases, and 10 bases lay between the germline ends. The CDR3 totals 12 residues. The CDR3 bases are TGTGCCAGCAGTACCGACTCCGATACGCAGTATTTT. The encoded protein is CASSTDSDTQYF.

CDR3 nucleotide sequence: TGTGCCAGCAGAGAAGGGGGTTTGGAGACTGAAGCTTTCTTT. It translates to CASREGGLETEAFF. V and J are TRBV6-6 and TRBJ1-1; a possible D gene is TRBD1 (6 bases). Trimming left V 6 bases short and J 5 bases short, with 16 bases between. Germline-derived CDR1 and CDR2 are MNHNY and SVGAGI (reference sequence). CDR3 length: 14 amino acids.

This clone was detected only once. The V call is TRBV29-1, the J call TRBJ1-4, with 9 positions matching TRBD1. In germline, CDR1 is SQVTM, CDR2 ANQGSEA. J gave up 3 bases and V 7 bases, and 6 bases lay outside the gene matches. The CDR3 contains 14 residues. In DNA, the CDR3 is TGCAGCGCCGCGGGACAGGGTCCTAATGAAAAACTGTTTTTT. It specifies CSAAGQGPNEKLFF.

The chain's CDR3 is CASSFLGGARNEQFF. CDR3 bases: TGTGCCAGCAGTTTTTTAGGGGGGGCCAGGAATGAGCAGTTCTTC. The J gene is TRBJ2-1, the V gene TRBV27; weak D call: TRBD2 (7 bases). The germline CDR1 and CDR2 sequences are MNHEY and SMNVEV (reference sequence). The CDR3 is 15 residues long. The germline V and J ends were trimmed by 3 bases and 7 bases, with 16 bases remaining between them.

This sequence joins TRBV5-1 and TRBJ2-1; 9 bases are shared with TRBD1. V lost 0 bases and J lost 1; bases outside the gene matches: 2. The germline gives CDR1 SGHRS, CDR2 YFSETQ. This CDR3 contains 16 residues. CDR3 nucleotides: TGCGCCAGCAGCTTGGCGGGACAGGGATCCTACAATGAGCAGTTCTTC. This encodes CASSLAGQGSYNEQFF.

The genes are TRBV6-5 and TRBJ2-7; 9 positions match TRBD1. V dropped 5 bases and J dropped 4; count of bases not matched to a gene: 6. Germline V lookup: CDR1 MNHEY, CDR2 SVGAGI. This CDR3 is built from 14 residues. CDR3 region: CASSAPDRGYEQYF. The CDR3 DNA follows: TGTGCCAGCAGTGCCCCGGACAGGGGTTACGAGCAGTACTTC.

This chain joins TRBV6-1 and TRBJ2-2; 7 bases fit TRBD2. CDR1 is MNHNS and CDR2 is SASEGT in the germline V gene. This CDR3 is 15 amino acids long. V was clipped by 0 bases and J by 7 bases; unmatched bases: 5. In DNA form, the CDR3 reads TGTGCCAGCAGTGAAGCTTGGGGAGGGATCGGGGAGCTGTTTTTT. Protein sequence: CASSEAWGGIGELFF.

V gene TRBV5-4 combines with J gene TRBJ2-5; 7 nucleotides agree with TRBD2. Germline V gene data show CDR1 as SGHNT and CDR2 as YYREEE (reference sequence). The CDR3 is 15 amino acids. Germline trimming cut 4 bases from V and 5 bases from J; bases unmatched to any gene: 11. This CDR3 is CASSDLGGFIETQYF. For the CDR3, the DNA is TGTGCCAGCAGCGATCTCGGGGGGTTTATTGAGACCCAGTACTTC.